This TCR beta chain stems from a study of immune evolution from preneoplasia to lung adenocarcinoma. The overall study: HLA loss of heterozygosity: 5.5% to 8.5% AIS, about 15% MIA, over 25% ADC, none AAH.

This clone was observed a few times. Antigen unknown. Germline V gives CDR1 LNHDA, CDR2 SQIVND (reference sequence). V dropped 6 bases and J dropped 7; count of bases not matched to a gene: 15. This CDR3 spans 17 amino acids. Some clones are missing from TCRdb's copy, which holds only in-frame ones; the method was immunoSEQ multiplex PCR. The profile covers 5,900 or so clones, with 76% appearing a single time and around 7.7% taken by the ten largest. Study-wide findings and caveats: Clonality was highest in normal lung, lower in later-stage lesions apparently.

This chain links TRBV19 with TRBJ2-4; 10 nucleotides agree with TRBD2. The clonotype originates from a person between 55 and 80 years old with lung adenocarcinoma. Source material: FFPE minimally invasive lung adenocarcinoma tissue. CDR3 nucleotide sequence: TGTGCCAGTAGCCAAAGTGCGGCTAGCGGGAGTAATAACATTCAGTACTTC. Amino acid sequence: CASSQSAASGSNNIQYF.